This entry lists 4 T cell receptor beta chains sequenced from one sample in a study of T cells after yellow fever vaccination. MiXCR, run by TCRdb on the 5' RACE reads, gives a single entry per CDR3 protein. This repertoire shows roughly 500,000 distinct CDR3 sequences, roughly a fifth found once; its top ten account for around an eighth. The starting material was PBMCs, obtained 15 days after the yellow fever booster vaccination. Receptor source: a man aged 25-45 years who received the YFV17D yellow fever vaccine.

The chain combines TRBV25-1 with TRBJ2-7; 10 nucleotides agree with TRBD1. Germline V CDR1 and CDR2: MGHDK, SYGVNS. The CDR3 runs 16 residues. J gave up 3 bases and V 6 bases, and 11 bases lay outside the gene matches. CDR3 sequence (DNA): TGTGCCAGCAGCGCCCTTCCGGGACAGGGGATCTACGAGCAGTACTTC. Protein sequence: CASSALPGQGIYEQYF.

The V and J genes are TRBV20-1 and TRBJ2-3, with D unclear. V dropped 5 bases and J dropped 10 bases, with 22 bases sitting between them. This CDR3 comprises 14 residues. Germline CDR1 is DFQATT and CDR2 is SNEGSKA (reference sequence). CDR3 in amino acids: CSAPPPYAASAQYF. CDR3 DNA sequence: TGCAGTGCTCCCCCTCCCTATGCTGCTTCTGCGCAGTATTTT.

This chain links TRBV4-2 with TRBJ1-2, with TRBD1 matching 11 bases. The CDR3 consists of 16 residues. The J segment lost 1 base and the V segment lost 1 base, leaving 2 bases of the junction unmatched. Germline V CDR1 and CDR2: LGHNA, YNFKEQ. CDR3 sequence (DNA): TGTGCCAGCAGCCAAGCTGGGACAGGGGGTAACTATGGCTACACCTTC. Protein sequence: CASSQAGTGGNYGYTF.

This rearrangement joins TRBV20-1 to TRBJ2-1; 11 nucleotides line up with TRBD2. CDR1 and CDR2 (germline): DFQATT, SNEGSKA (reference sequence). Unmatched junction bases numbered 9, after V lost 5 bases and J lost 12 bases. CDR3 size: 13 residues. The CDR3 loop is CSAGPTSGVGQFF. The CDR3, as DNA: TGCAGTGCTGGCCCGACTAGCGGGGTCGGGCAGTTCTTC.